The TCR beta chain under discussion was sequenced for a study of breast tumors, draining lymph nodes, adjacent tissues. Study-wide results and limits: Tumors had less TCR diversity than lymph nodes, more than nontumor tissue.

This clonotype occurred many times. What it binds is not known. Breast cancer patients provided tissue from their axillary draining lymph nodes. Unmatched junction bases numbered 5, after V lost 5 bases and J lost 2 bases. Germline V gene lookup returns CDR1 SGHVS and CDR2 FNYEAQ. The CDR3 consists of 15 residues. TCRdb fed the multiplex PCR reads into MiXCR, producing one record per CDR3 protein. The profile covers about 130,000 distinct CDR3 sequences, with about a fifth appearing a single time and 2.6% taken by the ten largest. What was sequenced was axillary lymph node tissue. The sequence came from a female donor with breast cancer. Some clones in this sample may be carry-over from other donors' samples. The chain combines TRBV7-6 with TRBJ2-5; 10 positions match TRBD2. The CDR3 reads CASSLLAGSQETQYF. The CDR3 DNA reads TGTGCCAGCAGCCTACTAGCGGGGTCACAAGAGACCCAGTACTTC.